The 23 T cell receptor beta chains reported below all come from one sample, sequenced in a study of cytomegalovirus exposure and HLA in healthy donors. Use of 60 Vbeta and 13 Jbeta primers characterized the PCR. Here immunoSEQ multiplex PCR was the method, and the copy in TCRdb shows in-frame clones only, minus some. This sample contains 96,000 or so clones. The sample was PBMCs. The receptors originated from a woman aged 30 to 39 in good health and CMV-seronegative.

This rearrangement joins TRBV19 to TRBJ2-1; 7 bases line up with TRBD2. The V and J ends lost 3 bases and 7 bases, in that order; junction bases with no gene match: 0. CDR1 is LNHDA, CDR2 SQIVND, per germline (reference sequence). The CDR3 length is 12 residues. In DNA form, the CDR3 reads TGTGCCAGTAGTATCGGGGGGAATGAGCAGTTCTTC. Protein: CASSIGGNEQFF.

CDR3 coding DNA: TGTGCCAGCAGTCGGGACAGCGGCTATGGCTACACCTTC. It encodes CASSRDSGYGYTF. The V call is TRBV25-1, the J call TRBJ1-2; 7 bases line up with TRBD1. CDR1 and CDR2 (germline): MGHDK, SYGVNS. The V segment lost 5 bases and the J segment 4 bases; nucleotides outside the gene matches: 4. The CDR3 covers 13 residues.

J is TRBJ1-5 and V is TRBV11-2; D not certain. Germline assignment: CDR1 SGHAT and CDR2 FQNNGV. Trimming took off 2 bases at V and 5 bases at J, with 7 bases between the two ends. The CDR3 is 13 amino acids. CDR3 coding DNA: TGTGCCAGCAGCTTAAACCGGGATCAGCCCCAGCATTTT. The encoded protein is CASSLNRDQPQHF.

The rearrangement joins TRBV7-8 to TRBJ2-1, with a weak D call TRBD2 (5 bases). CDR1 SGHVS and CDR2 FQNEAQ come from the germline V gene. Trimming pared 10 bases from V and 6 bases from J, leaving 22 bases between. The CDR3 is 15 residues long. The CDR3 coding sequence is TGTGCCACCCCCGGTCTAGCCGCCTCGGTCAATGAGCAGTTCTTC. This sequence encodes CATPGLAASVNEQFF.

V is TRBV11-2 and J is TRBJ2-7; D unresolved. The CDR3 totals 11 residues. Germline CDR1 and CDR2: SGHAT and FQNNGV. Trimming left V 1 base short and J 7 bases short, with 5 bases between. The CDR3 here is CASSLASEQYF. The CDR3 nucleotides are TGTGCCAGCAGCTTAGCTTCTGAGCAGTACTTC.

The chain carries TRBV28 and TRBJ1-3, with D possibly matching TRBD1 (6 bases). Per germline, CDR1 MDHEN and CDR2 SYDVKM. The CDR3 runs 15 residues. The ends were cut back, 4 bases at V and 4 bases at J, with 14 bases in the middle. The CDR3 DNA follows: TGTGCCAGCAGTTCTACAGGGTGGAAAGGAAACACCATATATTTT. This gives the protein CASSSTGWKGNTIYF.

The chain employs TRBV7-9 and TRBJ2-7; D gene unclear. Deletions cut 4 bases from V and 2 bases from J, with 6 bases between. Looked up from germline, CDR1 is SEHNR and CDR2 is FQNEAQ (reference sequence). The CDR3 is 12 amino acids. The DNA for the CDR3 is TGTGCCAGCAGCTACGACACCTACGAGCAGTACTTC. It yields the protein CASSYDTYEQYF.

V gene TRBV28 combines with J gene TRBJ2-2; 9 bases align to TRBD2. The CDR3 length is 16 residues. The germline CDR1 and CDR2 sequences are MDHEN and SYDVKM. The V segment lost 3 bases and the J segment 4 bases; nucleotides outside the gene matches: 6. CDR3 coding DNA: TGTGCCAGCAGTTTTTCAGCGGGGGGTGCCACCGGGGAGCTGTTTTTT. Encoded protein: CASSFSAGGATGELFF.

This chain links TRBV15 with TRBJ1-1; D is unresolved. In germline, CDR1 is LNHNV, CDR2 YYDKDF (reference sequence). CDR3 size: 15 residues. Trimming shortened V by 0 bases and J by 4 bases, and 12 bases separated the two germline ends. The DNA of the CDR3 is TGTGCCACCAGCAGAGATGATCGGGTGGGCACTGAAGCTTTCTTT. Translating it yields CATSRDDRVGTEAFF. The variable domain in full, completed from reference TRBV15 and TRBJ1-1, reads DAMVIQNPRYQVTQFGKPVTLSCSQTLNHNVMYWYQQKSSQAPKLLFHYYDKDFNNEADTPDNFQSRRPNTSFCFLDIRSPGLGDTAMYLCATSRDDRVGTEAFFGQGTRLTVV.

The chain is built from TRBV6-1 and TRBJ2-7; 7 nucleotides line up with TRBD2. The CDR3 covers 15 residues. From germline, CDR1 is MNHNS and CDR2 SASEGT. The ends lost 6 bases at V and 2 bases at J; junction bases unmatched: 10. The CDR3 reads CASRGRAVYTYEQYF. CDR3 sequence (DNA): TGTGCCAGCAGGGGGAGGGCAGTCTACACCTACGAGCAGTACTTC.

CDR3 DNA sequence: TGTGCCAGCAGTACCCCCGCCGGGAACGAGCAGTACTTC. It specifies CASSTPAGNEQYF. V and J are TRBV28 and TRBJ2-7; D might be TRBD2 (5 bases). This CDR3 is 13 amino acids long. CDR1 and CDR2 (germline): MDHEN, SYDVKM. V was shortened by 5 bases and J by 5 bases, with 13 bases between the two germline ends. Full variable domain (remainder filled in from reference TRBV28 and TRBJ2-7): DVKVTQSSRYLVKRTGEKVFLECVQDMDHENMFWYRQDPGLGLRLIYFSYDVKMKEKGDIPEGYSVSREKKERFSLILESASTNQTSMYLCASSTPAGNEQYFGPGTRLTVT.

The V and J genes are TRBV5-1 and TRBJ2-7, with 8 nucleotides matching TRBD1. CDR3 length equals 15 residues. Germline loops: CDR1 SGHRS, CDR2 YFSETQ. The V gene end was trimmed by 4 bases and the J gene end by 5 bases; junction bases not matched to a gene: 11. The CDR3 sequence: CASSAAGGEGHEQYF. The CDR3 DNA sequence: TGCGCCAGCAGCGCTGCAGGGGGCGAAGGACACGAGCAGTACTTC.

The V call is TRBV5-4, the J call TRBJ1-2, with no clear D. The CDR3 sequence is 15 residues long. Germline CDR1 and CDR2: SGHNT and YYREEE (reference sequence). V was clipped by 0 bases and J by 2 bases, with 11 bases between them. The DNA of the CDR3 is TGTGCCAGCAGCTTGGACAGCTACAACAACTATGGCTACACCTTC. Protein product: CASSLDSYNNYGYTF.

The V call is TRBV11-3, the J call TRBJ2-2, with D possibly being TRBD2 (7 bases). This CDR3 has 15 residues. The germline V gene has CDR1 SGHNT and CDR2 YENEEA. Between the trimmed V and J ends, which lost 3 bases and 5 bases, there was a span of 13 bases. CDR3 loop: CASSLRGPVTGELFF. The CDR3 nucleotides are TGTGCCAGCAGCTTGCGGGGGCCAGTGACCGGGGAGCTGTTTTTT.

V is TRBV6-1 and J is TRBJ2-3; 14 nucleotides match TRBD2. The V and J ends lost 5 bases and 3 bases, in that order; junction bases with no gene match: 4. The CDR3 extends over 16 amino acids. Looked up from germline, CDR1 is MNHNS and CDR2 is SASEGT. This chain's CDR3 is CASSQGTSGSTDTQYF. DNA of the CDR3: TGTGCCAGCAGTCAAGGGACTAGCGGGAGTACAGATACGCAGTATTTT.

CDR3 sequence (DNA): TGTGCCAGCAGCTTAGCCGAGACTCGATACTCCTACGAGCAGTACTTC. Translated, it gives CASSLAETRYSYEQYF. The chain employs TRBV7-2 and TRBJ2-7; no reliable D call. CDR3 length equals 16 residues. With 0 bases removed from V and 0 bases from J, the gap between germline ends came to 12 bases. Germline-derived CDR1 and CDR2 are SGHTA and FQGNSA.

The CDR3 reads CASSFRRLTYNEQFF. DNA of the CDR3: TGTGCCAGCAGTTTTCGGCGGCTAACCTACAATGAGCAGTTCTTC. The chain couples TRBV28 to TRBJ2-1; D not certain. Per germline, CDR1 MDHEN and CDR2 SYDVKM. V was cut by 3 bases and J by 2 bases, with 11 bases left in between. This CDR3 has 15 residues.

The chain employs TRBV19 and TRBJ2-2, with 10 positions matching TRBD2. The J segment lost 5 bases and the V segment lost 3 bases, leaving 9 bases of the junction unmatched. The CDR3 totals 17 residues. Germline V gene sequence: CDR1 LNHDA, CDR2 SQIVND (reference sequence). CDR3 DNA sequence: TGTGCCAGTAGTATTGGAGCGGGAGGGCCAAATACCGGGGAGCTGTTTTTT. Encoded protein: CASSIGAGGPNTGELFF.

V usage is TRBV27 and J usage is TRBJ2-1; possible D gene TRBD2, 6 bases. There are 16 residues in the CDR3. Trimming pared 4 bases from V and 7 bases from J, leaving 20 bases between. CDR1 and CDR2 from the germline V gene are MNHEY and SMNVEV (reference sequence). The CDR3 is CASSSAGRAVFNEQFF. CDR3 sequence (DNA): TGTGCCAGCAGTTCCGCGGGGCGCGCGGTATTTAATGAGCAGTTCTTC.

DNA of the CDR3: TGTGCCAGCAGCGTATCTTATAGCTCCTACAATGAGCAGTTCTTC. This gives the protein CASSVSYSSYNEQFF. The chain links TRBV9 to TRBJ2-1; D unresolved. The CDR3 is made up of 15 amino acids. Trimming stripped 1 base from V and 0 bases from J, with 8 bases between. CDR1 and CDR2 (germline): SGDLS, YYNGEE.

The chain carries TRBV5-1 and TRBJ1-1; no clear D. The ends were cut back, 2 bases at V and 0 bases at J, with 11 bases in the middle. Germline V gives CDR1 SGHRS, CDR2 YFSETQ. The CDR3 spans 15 residues. CDR3 sequence (DNA): TGCGCCAGCAGCTTTGGAGGGTCTGTGAACACTGAAGCTTTCTTT. Amino acids: CASSFGGSVNTEAFF.

V and J are TRBV5-6 and TRBJ2-5, with 13 bases lining up with TRBD2. With 3 bases clipped from V and 5 bases from J, the junction kept 10 bases outside the gene matches. This CDR3 has 17 residues. Germline CDR1 and CDR2: SGHDT and YYEEEE. The CDR3 coding sequence is TGTGCCAGCAGCTCCTACGGACTAGCGGGGGCTAGGGAGACCCAGTACTTC. Its protein is CASSSYGLAGARETQYF.

The CDR3 region is CASRVTGSIPEAFF. The CDR3 DNA sequence: TGTGCCAGCAGGGTCACAGGGTCGATCCCTGAAGCTTTCTTT. The rearrangement uses TRBV27 and TRBJ1-1, with D possibly matching TRBD1 (6 bases). This CDR3 comprises 14 residues. Deletions cut 6 bases from V and 6 bases from J, with 17 bases between. In germline, CDR1 is MNHEY, CDR2 SMNVEV (reference sequence).